This T cell receptor (beta chain) emerged from a study of a mutant IDH1 vaccine in newly diagnosed glioma. The time point is: baseline, week 1 (first vaccination visit). Treatment specified: pre-vaccination baseline after standard-of-care therapy. Patients carried new grade 3 or 4 IDH1-mutant astrocytomas lacking nuclear ATRX. Sequencing used immunoSEQ multiplex PCR; TCRdb keeps in-frame clones, though not all of them. This sample has approximately 52,000 clones, with approximately 80% found just once. This clone was detected a few times. This sample comprised PBMCs, obtained from a glioma patient treated with radiotherapy, temozolomide or both. The clonotype originates from a woman aged 40-49 years with glioma.

The CDR3 is CASSEARTVTEAFF. The DNA for the CDR3 is TGTGCCAGCAGTGAAGCTCGGACCGTCACTGAAGCTTTCTTT. The V call is TRBV2, the J call TRBJ1-1; D is unresolved. CDR3 length equals 14 residues. Trimming removed 0 bases from V and 4 bases from J, with 9 bases in between. The germline gives CDR1 SNHLY, CDR2 FYNNEI.